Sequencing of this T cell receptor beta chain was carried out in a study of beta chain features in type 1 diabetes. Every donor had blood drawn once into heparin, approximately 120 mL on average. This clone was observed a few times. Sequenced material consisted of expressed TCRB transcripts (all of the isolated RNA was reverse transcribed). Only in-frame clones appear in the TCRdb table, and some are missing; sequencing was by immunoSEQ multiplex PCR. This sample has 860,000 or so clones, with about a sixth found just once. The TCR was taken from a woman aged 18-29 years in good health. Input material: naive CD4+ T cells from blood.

Here the CDR3 reads CSVLTSGRRYEQYF. CDR3 sequence (DNA): TGCAGCGTTTTGACTAGCGGGAGGCGGTACGAGCAGTACTTC. The chain is built from TRBV29-1 and TRBJ2-7; 13 bases match TRBD2. V was pared by 5 bases and J by 4 bases, with 5 bases of the junction left unmatched. CDR1 SQVTM and CDR2 ANQGSEA come from the germline V gene. CDR3 length equals 14 residues.